The 10 T cell receptor beta chains presented below share a single source sample, sequenced in a study of T cell responses to AZD1222 COVID-19 vaccine. Sequencing used immunoSEQ multiplex PCR; TCRdb keeps in-frame clones, though not all of them. The profile shows more than 110,000 clones, 80% to 90% of them singletons. The sample consisted of peripheral blood, taken on day 0 of AZD1222 vaccination. The receptor source for this set is an adult in good health.

The CDR3, as DNA: TGTGCCAGCAGCCTGCTACAGGGTGGATCTGGAAACACCATATATTTT. It encodes CASSLLQGGSGNTIYF. The gene calls are TRBV4-2 and TRBJ1-3, with TRBD1 as a possible D gene (6 bases). The V gene's germline CDR1 is LGHNA and CDR2 YNFKEQ. V was cut by 4 bases and J by 1 base, with 14 bases left in between. The CDR3 runs to 16 residues.

V and J are TRBV2 and TRBJ1-1; TRBD1 aligns across 7 bases. Germline lookup yields CDR1 SNHLY and CDR2 FYNNEI. This CDR3 comprises 14 residues. Trimming removed 3 bases from V and 4 bases from J; junction bases left unmatched: 5. The CDR3 spells CASSDTRGLTEAFF. The DNA of the CDR3 is TGTGCCAGCAGTGACACGAGGGGGCTCACTGAAGCTTTCTTT.

This clone was seen once. The V and J genes are TRBV3-1 (or the pseudogene TRBV3-2) and TRBJ2-7; D may be TRBD1 (5 bases). The CDR3 is 14 residues long. Deletions cut 4 bases from V and 7 bases from J, with 17 bases between. CDR1 LGHDT and CDR2 YNNKEL come from the germline V gene (reference sequence). This CDR3 reads CASSPRGRVSEQYF. The CDR3 nucleotides are TGTGCCAGCAGCCCCCGCGGCAGGGTAAGTGAGCAGTACTTC.

This sequence joins TRBV27 and TRBJ2-7; 9 bases are a match to TRBD2. Germline V gene lookup returns CDR1 MNHEY and CDR2 SMNVEV (reference sequence). Trimming at V came to 6 bases and at J to 7 bases, leaving 7 bases not matched to a gene. The length of the CDR3 is 13 residues. CDR3 in amino acids: CASRGRGGWEQYF. The CDR3 DNA follows: TGTGCCAGCAGAGGGCGGGGGGGATGGGAGCAGTACTTC.

The rearrangement joins TRBV5-6 to TRBJ1-3; D is unresolved. V lost 2 bases to trimming and J lost 2 bases, with 8 bases between them. Per the germline V gene, CDR1 is SGHDT and CDR2 is YYEEEE. The CDR3 extends over 14 amino acids. For the CDR3, the DNA is TGTGCCAGCAGCTTTGGGGTAGCTGGAAACACCATATATTTT. It is translated as CASSFGVAGNTIYF.

The chain carries TRBV6-5 and TRBJ1-5; D remains ambiguous. The CDR3 totals 15 residues. V was clipped by 6 bases and J by 0 bases, with 12 bases between them. Germline CDR1 is MNHEY and CDR2 is SVGAGI. CDR3 DNA sequence: TGTGCCAGCAGCAGCCAGGTTTATAGCAATCAGCCCCAGCATTTT. As protein: CASSSQVYSNQPQHF.

V usage is TRBV5-5 and J usage is TRBJ2-7; D may be TRBD1 (6 bases). V was pared by 2 bases and J by 5 bases, with 8 bases between. The length of the CDR3 is 12 residues. CDR1 and CDR2 (germline): SGHKS, YYEKEE (reference sequence). The CDR3 nucleotides read TGTGCCAGCAGCTTACAGGGCCACGAGCAGTACTTC. Protein sequence: CASSLQGHEQYF.

The CDR3 loop reads CASSPIAVFGSYEQYF. CDR3 nucleotides: TGTGCCAGCTCACCTATTGCGGTGTTCGGCTCCTACGAGCAGTACTTC. The chain links TRBV18 to TRBJ2-7; no clear D. This CDR3 is built from 16 residues. V was shortened by 3 bases and J by 0 bases, with 15 bases between the two germline ends. Germline loops: CDR1 KGHSH, CDR2 LQKENI.

The rearrangement joins TRBV25-1 to TRBJ1-2; tentative D call: TRBD1 (5 bases). Germline V lookup: CDR1 MGHDK, CDR2 SYGVNS. There are 16 residues in the CDR3. V was shortened by 1 base and J by 5 bases, with 17 bases between the two germline ends. The CDR3 region has the DNA TGTGCCAGCAGTGAATCGCGGTCAGGGACGATTTATGGCTACACCTTC. Translated, it gives CASSESRSGTIYGYTF.

This rearrangement joins TRBV6-2 or TRBV6-3 to TRBJ2-4; 8 bases match TRBD2. The V gene's germline CDR1 is MNHEY and CDR2 SVGEGT. The CDR3 sequence is 14 residues long. V shed 2 bases and J 3 bases; nucleotides not matched to a gene: 0. The CDR3 loop reads CASSYTSGKNIQYF. DNA of the CDR3: TGTGCCAGCAGTTACACTAGCGGCAAAAACATTCAGTACTTC.